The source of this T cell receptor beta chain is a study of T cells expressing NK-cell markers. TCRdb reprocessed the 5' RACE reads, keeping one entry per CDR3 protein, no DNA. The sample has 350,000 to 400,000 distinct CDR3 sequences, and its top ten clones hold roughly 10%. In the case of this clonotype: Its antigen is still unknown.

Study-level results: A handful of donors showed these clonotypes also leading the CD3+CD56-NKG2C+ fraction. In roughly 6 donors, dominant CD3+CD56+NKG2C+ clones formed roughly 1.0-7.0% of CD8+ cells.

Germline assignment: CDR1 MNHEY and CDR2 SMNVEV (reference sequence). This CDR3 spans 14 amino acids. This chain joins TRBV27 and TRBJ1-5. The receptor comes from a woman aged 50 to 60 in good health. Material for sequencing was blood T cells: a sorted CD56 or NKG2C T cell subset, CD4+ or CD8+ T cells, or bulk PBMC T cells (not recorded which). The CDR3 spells CASSLFREGQPQHF.